This paragraph covers one TCR beta chain sequence. V shed 1 base and J 2 bases; nucleotides not matched to a gene: 6. The germline V gene encodes CDR1 SGHDT and CDR2 YYEEEE. The CDR3 spans 16 residues. This sample stems from a study of blood T cell repertoires in COVID-19. Original handling: Amplification of reference gene primers was used by the study to estimate nucleated cell counts. This table comes from immunoSEQ multiplex PCR, and its TCRdb copy is limited to in-frame clones, with some not included. Clone size and V and J calls were adopted from that table, with D and trimming inferred from the DNA. In the table there are tens of thousands of clones, roughly 87% of which are singletons.

The rearrangement joins TRBV5-6 to TRBJ2-5; TRBD2 agrees at 9 bases. The sequenced sample consisted of peripheral blood. This TCR came from a woman aged 80 or over with acute or convalescent COVID-19. CDR3: CASSLSGGGEQETQYF. DNA of the CDR3: TGTGCCAGCAGCTTGTCGGGCGGGGGGGAACAAGAGACCCAGTACTTC. Drawing the rest from reference TRBV5-6 and TRBJ2-5, the complete variable domain is DAGVTQSPTHLIKTRGQQVTLRCSPKSGHDTVSWYQQALGQGPQFIFQYYEEEERQRGNFPDRFSGHQFPNYSSELNVNALLLGDSALYLCASSLSGGGEQETQYFGPGTRLLVL.